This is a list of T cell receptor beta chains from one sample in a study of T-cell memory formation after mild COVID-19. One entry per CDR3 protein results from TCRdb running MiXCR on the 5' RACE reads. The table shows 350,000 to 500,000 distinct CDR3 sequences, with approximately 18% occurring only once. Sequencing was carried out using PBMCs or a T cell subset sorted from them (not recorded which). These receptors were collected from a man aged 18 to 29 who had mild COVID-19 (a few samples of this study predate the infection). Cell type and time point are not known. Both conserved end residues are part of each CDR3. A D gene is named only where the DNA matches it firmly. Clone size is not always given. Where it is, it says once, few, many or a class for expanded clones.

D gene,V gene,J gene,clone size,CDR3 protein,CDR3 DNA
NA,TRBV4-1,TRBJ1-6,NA,CASSQEPGSYNSPLHF,TGCGCCAGCAGCCAAGAGCCCGGCTCCTATAATTCACCCCTCCACTTT
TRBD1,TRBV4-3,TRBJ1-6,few,CASSPYRDREKSPLHF,TGCGCCAGCAGCCCATATCGGGACAGGGAGAAGTCACCCCTCCACTTT
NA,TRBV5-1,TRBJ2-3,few,CASSLAVFTDTQYF,TGCGCCAGCAGCTTGGCGGTATTCACAGATACGCAGTATTTT
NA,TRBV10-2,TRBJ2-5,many,CASSVSGRETQYF,TGCGCCAGCTCGGTTTCAGGCCGGGAGACCCAGTACTTC
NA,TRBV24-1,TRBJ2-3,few,CATSEVSTDTQYF,TGTGCCACCAGTGAGGTTAGCACAGATACGCAGTATTTT
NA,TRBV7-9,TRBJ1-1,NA,CASSEFKAEAFF,TGTGCCAGCAGCGAGTTCAAAGCTGAAGCTTTCTTT
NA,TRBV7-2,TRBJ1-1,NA,CASRLHGAMNTEAFF,TGTGCCAGCAGACTACACGGCGCCATGAACACTGAAGCTTTCTTT
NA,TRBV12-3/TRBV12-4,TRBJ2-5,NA,CASRPNEHPSQTQYF,TGTGCCAGCAGGCCAAACGAGCACCCCAGCCAGACCCAGTACTTC
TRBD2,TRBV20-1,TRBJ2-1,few,CSALLAGGLTFSYNEQFF,TGCAGCGCACTACTAGCGGGGGGCCTCACTTTCTCCTACAATGAGCAGTTCTTC
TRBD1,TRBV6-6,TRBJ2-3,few,CASSYFHRGGTDTQYF,TGTGCCAGCAGTTACTTTCACAGGGGGGGCACAGATACGCAGTATTTT
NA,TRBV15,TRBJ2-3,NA,CATQRDLSTDTQYF,TGTGCCACCCAACGGGATCTAAGCACAGATACGCAGTATTTT
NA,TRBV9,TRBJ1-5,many,CALTRTNQPQHF,TGTGCCCTAACCCGGACAAATCAGCCCCAGCATTTT
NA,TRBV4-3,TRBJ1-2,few,CASSRRDNYGYTF,TGCGCCAGCAGCCGCCGGGACAACTATGGCTACACCTTC
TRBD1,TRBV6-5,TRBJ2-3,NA,CASSNRGADTQYF,TGTGCCAGCAGTAACAGGGGGGCAGATACGCAGTATTTT
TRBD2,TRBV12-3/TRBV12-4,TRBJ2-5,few,CASTLGLAAQETQYF,TGTGCCAGCACCCTCGGACTAGCGGCACAAGAGACCCAGTACTTC
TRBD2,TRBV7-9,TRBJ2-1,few,CASRGLDNEQFF,TGTGCCAGCAGGGGACTAGACAATGAGCAGTTCTTC
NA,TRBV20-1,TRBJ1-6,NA,CSASGVADLFNSPLHF,TGCAGTGCTAGTGGGGTCGCAGACCTCTTTAATTCACCCCTCCACTTT
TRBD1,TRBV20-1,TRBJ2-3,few,CSERQGGTDTQYF,TGCAGTGAAAGACAGGGGGGCACAGATACGCAGTATTTT
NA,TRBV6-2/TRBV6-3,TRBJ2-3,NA,CASSYQAGRGATQYF,TGTGCCAGCAGTTACCAGGCTGGCCGGGGTGCTACGCAGTATTTT
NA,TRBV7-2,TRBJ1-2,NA,CASSAYRDGYTF,TGTGCCAGCAGCGCTTACAGGGATGGCTACACCTTC
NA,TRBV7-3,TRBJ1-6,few,CASSSQDRGNSPLHF,TGTGCCAGCAGCTCACAGGACCGGGGCAATTCACCCCTCCACTTT
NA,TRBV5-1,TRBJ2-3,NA,CASRPASESTDTQYF,TGCGCCAGCAGACCCGCTAGCGAGAGCACAGATACGCAGTATTTT
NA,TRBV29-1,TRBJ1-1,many,CSVEDGVNTEAFF,TGCAGCGTTGAAGATGGCGTGAACACTGAAGCTTTCTTT
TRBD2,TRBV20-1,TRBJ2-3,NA,CSGILAGGTDTQYF,TGCAGCGGGATTCTAGCGGGGGGCACAGATACGCAGTATTTT
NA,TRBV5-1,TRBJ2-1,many,CASSLAGTSRSYNEQFF,TGCGCCAGCAGCTTGGCCGGGACATCCCGCTCCTACAATGAGCAGTTCTTC
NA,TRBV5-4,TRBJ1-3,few,CASSLGSPPRSSGNTIYF,TGTGCCAGCAGCTTAGGCTCCCCTCCCCGGAGCTCTGGAAACACCATATATTTT
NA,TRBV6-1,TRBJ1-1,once,CASSEVYGTEAFF,TGTGCCAGCAGTGAAGTGTACGGGACTGAAGCTTTCTTT
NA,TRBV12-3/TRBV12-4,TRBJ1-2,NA,CASTPGMGYGYTF,TGTGCCAGCACTCCAGGAATGGGCTATGGCTACACCTTC
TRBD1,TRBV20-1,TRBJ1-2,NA,CSSNPGQGARGYTF,TGCAGTTCGAACCCGGGACAGGGGGCGCGGGGCTACACCTTC
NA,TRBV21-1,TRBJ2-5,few,CASSKESPYRHYQETQYF,TGTGCCAGCAGCAAAGAGTCCCCCTACCGACACTACCAAGAGACCCAGTACTTC
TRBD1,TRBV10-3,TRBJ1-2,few,CAISENGQGAYGYTF,TGTGCCATCAGTGAGAACGGACAGGGGGCTTACGGCTACACCTTC
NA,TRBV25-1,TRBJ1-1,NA,CASSEYPQGTNTEAFF,TGTGCCAGCAGTGAATATCCACAGGGTACGAACACTGAAGCTTTCTTT
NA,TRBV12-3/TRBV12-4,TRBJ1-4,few,CASSSRGGEKLFF,TGTGCCAGCAGTTCCAGGGGCGGAGAAAAACTGTTTTTT
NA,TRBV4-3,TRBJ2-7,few,CASSPSVAVSYEQYF,TGCGCCAGCAGCCCGTCAGTTGCGGTTTCCTACGAGCAGTACTTC
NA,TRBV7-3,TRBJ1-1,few,CASSLPGSTEAFF,TGTGCCAGCAGCTTACCGGGGAGCACTGAAGCTTTCTTT
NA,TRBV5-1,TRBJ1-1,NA,CASSLYPGGQNTEAFF,TGCGCCAGCAGCTTATATCCCGGGGGCCAGAACACTGAAGCTTTCTTT
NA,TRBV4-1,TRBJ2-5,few,CASSQGLATNQETQYF,TGCGCCAGCAGCCAAGGGCTAGCCACAAACCAAGAGACCCAGTACTTC
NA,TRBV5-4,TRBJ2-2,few,CASSTGGTFTGELFF,TGTGCCAGCAGCACCGGCGGGACCTTCACCGGGGAGCTGTTTTTT
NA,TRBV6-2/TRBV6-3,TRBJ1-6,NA,CASTRRGSYNSPLHF,TGTGCCAGCACCCGCAGGGGCTCATATAATTCACCCCTCCACTTT
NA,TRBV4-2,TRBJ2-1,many,CASSVERSSYNEQFF,TGTGCCAGCAGCGTCGAGCGGAGCTCCTACAATGAGCAGTTCTTC
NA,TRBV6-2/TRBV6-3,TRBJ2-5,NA,CASSMEGGIETQYF,TGTGCCAGCAGTATGGAGGGAGGCATAGAGACCCAGTACTTC
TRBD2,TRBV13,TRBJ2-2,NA,CASLPGSGVNTGELFF,TGTGCCAGCCTTCCGGGCAGCGGGGTGAACACCGGGGAGCTGTTTTTT
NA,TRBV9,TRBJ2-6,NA,CASSVLGWSGANVMTF,TGTGCCAGCAGCGTACTGGGCTGGTCTGGGGCCAACGTCATGACTTTC
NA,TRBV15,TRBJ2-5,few,CATSRGGETQYF,TGTGCCACCAGCAGAGGAGGGGAGACCCAGTACTTC
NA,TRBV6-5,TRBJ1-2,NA,CASSYSITNYGYTF,TGTGCCAGCAGTTATTCGATTACTAACTATGGCTACACCTTC
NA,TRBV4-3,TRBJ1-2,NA,CASSLYGGVGYTF,TGCGCCAGCAGCCTTTATGGCGGGGTTGGCTACACCTTC
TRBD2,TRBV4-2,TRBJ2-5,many,CASSRDGSSGGYETQYF,TGTGCCAGCAGCCGAGACGGTTCTAGCGGGGGTTATGAGACCCAGTACTTC
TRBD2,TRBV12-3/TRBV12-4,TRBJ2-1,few,CASSSKRGFEQFF,TGTGCCAGCAGTTCAAAGCGGGGTTTCGAGCAGTTCTTC
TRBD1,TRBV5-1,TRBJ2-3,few,CASSPKGQVIDTDTQYF,TGCGCCAGCAGCCCCAAAGGACAGGTTATCGACACAGATACGCAGTATTTT
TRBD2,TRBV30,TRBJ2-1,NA,CAWSGLAGPYNEQFF,TGTGCCTGGTCGGGACTAGCGGGGCCGTACAATGAGCAGTTCTTC